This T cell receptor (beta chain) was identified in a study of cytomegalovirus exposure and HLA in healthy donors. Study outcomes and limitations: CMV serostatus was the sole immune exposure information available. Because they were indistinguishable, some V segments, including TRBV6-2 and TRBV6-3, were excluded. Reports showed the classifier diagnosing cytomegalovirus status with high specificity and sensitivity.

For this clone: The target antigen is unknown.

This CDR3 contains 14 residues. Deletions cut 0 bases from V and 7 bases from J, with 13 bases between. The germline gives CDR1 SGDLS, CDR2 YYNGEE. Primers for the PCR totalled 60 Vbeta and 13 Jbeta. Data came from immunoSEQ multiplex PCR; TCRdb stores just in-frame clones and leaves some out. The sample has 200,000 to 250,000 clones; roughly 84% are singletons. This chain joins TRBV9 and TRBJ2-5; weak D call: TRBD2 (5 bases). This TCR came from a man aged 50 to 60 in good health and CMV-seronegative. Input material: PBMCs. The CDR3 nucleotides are TGTGCCAGCAGCGTAGATCCACTAGGTGTGACCCAGTACTTC. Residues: CASSVDPLGVTQYF.